This T cell receptor (beta chain) was sequenced in a study of T cell changes during pregnancy in multiple sclerosis (dated by TCRdb to the late 2010s). Context from the whole study: In women with multiple sclerosis, the researchers looked at how the T cell repertoire shifted as pregnancy progressed.

Concerning this clone: Its antigen is still unknown. Per-nucleotide qualities are absent, and no much larger clonotype sits a single base away.

Library preparation used the immunoSEQ multiplex PCR assay. Not all clones reach the TCRdb copy of this immuneACCESS table, which keeps in-frame sequences only. Checked studies attribute under half of the gap to unresolved V genes and leave the rest unexplained. The sample table holds about 43,000 clones, of which 85% to 90% were seen once. The biggest ten clones account for approximately 4.7% of the sample. The TCR sequence derives from a female donor in good health, enrolled as a control in a pregnancy study. The sequenced sample was peripheral blood, obtained in the second trimester of pregnancy.

At the DNA level, the sequence is TGTGCCAGCAGGGGACAGGGGGTCTATGGCTACACCTTC. This translates into CASRGQGVYGYTF. The chain was built from TRBV2 and TRBJ1-2; TRBD1 lines up with 11 middle nucleotides. The germline V gene specifies SNHLY as CDR1 and FYNNEI as CDR2. Spanning cysteine to phenylalanine, the CDR3 consists of 13 amino acids. Kept here is only the CDR3 DNA, which spans 39 bases and is read in frame from base 1. At the junction V is shortened by 6 bases and J by 4 bases; bases outside the gene matches: 1.